These T cell receptor beta chains were read from a single sample in a study of beta chain features in type 1 diabetes. Sequenced by immunoSEQ multiplex PCR; TCRdb stores in-frame clones only, minus some. The sample records around 260,000 clones, 24% being singletons. Sample: naive CD4+ T cells from blood. These receptors were collected from a woman in her twenties or thirties with type 1 diabetes. The conserved cysteine and the conserved F or W are not part of the CDR3 here. The order of the fields is V gene, CDR3 protein.

TRBV6-6,ASSRGQLGEGQPQH
TRBV30,AWSSGHYEQY
TRBV19,ASQSGGALYGYT
TRBV6-6,ASSPRNYEQF
TRBV18,ASSRLGHGQETQY
TRBV2,ASSDSSYEQY
TRBV9,ASSVSGRAGTDTQY
TRBV4-1,ASSQFSGTSYNEQF
TRBV4-1,ASSQWGRGGYEQY
TRBV4-1,ASSQVYRDEQF
TRBV7-9,ASSLETLNTGELF
TRBV7-9,ASSSPLTQY
TRBV6-4,ASSDEGSYGYT
TRBV29-1,SVERTGAGNEQF
TRBV7-6,ASSLVQGSNQPQH
TRBV5-1,ASSLPSDYTQY
TRBV6-6,ASSSGLGQETQY
TRBV4-2,ASSQDSLAGVRETQY
TRBV15,ATSRDRVYTEAF
TRBV29-1,SDATQGKNYGYT
TRBV10-3,AIGEQGAYGYT
TRBV6-1,ASSEHSSNQPQH
TRBV4-2,ASPWNTEAF
TRBV7-3,ASSQEREGLVTSKNIQY
TRBV7-8,ASSFSWPPRAQY
TRBV11-2,ASSPRGLARDMDEQF
TRBV28,ASSLSGDEQF
TRBV7-2,ASSLVVAMETQY
TRBV7-8,ASSYGQGGKTQY
TRBV9,ASSGASGGIKVTGELF
TRBV29-1,SVEDRVISGIQY
TRBV18,ASSPLRTSGKISTDTQY
TRBV7-9,AGTLGQYSEAF
TRBV30,AWSLWSGAQETQY
TRBV2,ASSDSGRERPQH
TRBV9,ASSAQTGANYGYT
TRBV7-3,ASSSTSGRYNEQF
TRBV6-5,ASSSLAGEVETQY
TRBV30,AWSGWTGAY
TRBV30,AWSVRMGRDGYT
TRBV11-2,ASSQGAGWETQY
TRBV6-4,ASSEVAGPNYEQY
TRBV5-1,ASSRDRDGYT
TRBV7-2,ASSLAGQGSEQF
TRBV30,ATDDSAGSWGTQY
TRBV30,AWSEGVRPGGYT
TRBV5-1,ASSLDGLSGANVLT
TRBV4-2,ASSQEVREPQH
TRBV15,ATTPERATDEQY
TRBV9,ASSWGQGQLERGYT
TRBV23-1,ASSQPGQDRTGELF
TRBV7-2,ASSLTQGKSPF
TRBV11-1,ASSLGRLAGELDTQY
TRBV27,ASSGLAGPNTGELF
TRBV30,AWSLTAETQY
TRBV18,ASSPPLADKYNEQF
TRBV27,ASSHTRDRGNQPQH
TRBV15,ATSRDSPGNTIY